Given below is one TCR beta chain in context. This clonotype has only a few counts. It lacks a known antigen. No base qualities exist here, and no much larger clone lies one base off it. The data stem from a study of T-cell memory formation after mild COVID-19 (dated by TCRdb to the early 2020s). About the full investigation: TCR sequence clusters from the two donors were found to be largely donor specific. Longitudinal TCRalpha and TCRbeta repertoire sequencing tracked T-cell clones expanding and contracting after mild COVID-19 in a couple of donors. Two young, previously healthy adult volunteers made up the cohort, one male and one female.

Ficoll-Paque density gradient centrifugation was used to isolate PBMCs. Sequenced on an Illumina NovaSeq 6000. Using 5'RACE with constant-segment primers, TCRalpha and TCRbeta cDNA libraries were constructed, with sample barcodes and unique molecular identifiers added in the process. RNA was extracted from every sample with Trizol reagent. The libraries were amplified in two PCR steps, and the second step added a second sample barcode and Illumina TruSeq adapters. Sequencing of the libraries was done on an Illumina NovaSeq, producing 2 x 150 bp paired-end reads. The published analysis was carried out like this. Reads were demultiplexed and collapsed into UMI-guided consensus sequences with migec v1.2.7. Using mixcr v2.1.11, the UMI consensuses were aligned to TRA and TRB V and J templates and assembled into clonotypes. A clonotype was counted as expanded or contracted only when both edgeR and NoisET called the clonotype significant, with the noise models trained on biological replicates. For edgeR calls, a false discovery rate-adjusted p below 0.01 and a log2 fold-change threshold of 1 were applied. As an exploratory analysis of dynamics, max-normalized trajectories of the 1000 most abundant clonotypes were examined by PCA with hierarchical clustering. Separately sequenced CD4+ and CD8+ repertoires were used to assign the CD4 or CD8 phenotype of responding clones. Clones were called with MiXCR by TCRdb after fastp trimmed the public reads at Q25, and only in-frame beta chains were retained. Rows are unified per CDR3 protein, each entry keeping the most common DNA and genes. TCRdb's processing, not the authors' own work, is the source of the V and J calls. The sample records some 330,000 distinct CDR3 sequences, 20% to 25% of which are singletons. Of the sample, about an eighth falls within the top ten clones.

The CDR3 spans 15 residues, from the cysteine through the phenylalanine. Only the CDR3 part of the read is kept: 45 bases, read in frame from the first base. According to the germline V gene, CDR1 reads MGHRA and CDR2 reads YSYEKL. The junction carries 10 bases between V and J, which are trimmed by 1 base and 0 bases respectively. The full study reports these points: The study covered only two mild cases, and larger cohorts including severe cases with pre-infection samples were considered necessary. Some responding clones were detected in pre-infection memory, suggesting pre-existing cross-reactive memory T cells joined the SARS-CoV-2 response. Clones that contracted from day 15 to 85 showed balanced CD4/CD8 phenotypes, whereas a second wave of clones that expanded from day 15 to 37 leaned towards CD4+. SARS-CoV-2 specificity of the second-wave clones peaking on day 37 was not confirmed. Contracting CD4+ clones were located mainly in the CM and EM memory subsets, whereas CD8+ clones were found to be enriched in EMRA.

Sequencing used PBMCs or a T cell subset sorted from them (not recorded which). The chain couples TRBV4-1 to TRBJ2-7, with the D gene uncertain. This clonotype originated in an adult woman who had mild COVID-19 (a few samples of this study predate the infection). The sample titles of this study are shuffled in the database, so cell type and time point are left out; the donor was told from shared clones. Here is the DNA: TGCGCCAGCAGCCAAGGAAAAGGGAACTCCTACGAGCAGTACTTC. It specifies CASSQGKGNSYEQYF.